Below are 2 T cell receptor beta chains sequenced from a single sample in a study of beta chain features in type 1 diabetes. The isolated RNA, all of it, was reverse transcribed, so expressed TCRB transcripts were what got sequenced. Sequenced by immunoSEQ multiplex PCR; TCRdb stores in-frame clones only, minus some. Among under 300,000 clones, about 8.5% were seen once, and the ten largest hold roughly 1%. The sample consisted of central memory CD4+ T cells from blood. The origin of the receptors is a woman under 30 in good health.

The CDR3 reads CASSFPGQGVSEAFF. As DNA, the CDR3 is TGTGCCAGCAGCTTTCCGGGACAGGGTGTTTCTGAAGCTTTCTTT. The genes are TRBV7-2 and TRBJ1-1, with 9 bases matching TRBD1. J was trimmed by 6 bases and V by 3 bases; bases with no gene match: 8. The germline CDR1 and CDR2 sequences are SGHTA and FQGNSA. The CDR3 covers 15 residues.

This clone was counted at least ten times. The chain is built from TRBV10-3 and TRBJ2-3; the D is unclear. Trimming pared 4 bases from V and 5 bases from J, leaving 10 bases between. This CDR3 region has 13 residues. Germline V gives CDR1 ENHRY, CDR2 SYGVKD. The CDR3 spells CAISATGKDTQYF. The CDR3, as DNA: TGTGCCATCAGTGCGACGGGCAAAGATACGCAGTATTTT.